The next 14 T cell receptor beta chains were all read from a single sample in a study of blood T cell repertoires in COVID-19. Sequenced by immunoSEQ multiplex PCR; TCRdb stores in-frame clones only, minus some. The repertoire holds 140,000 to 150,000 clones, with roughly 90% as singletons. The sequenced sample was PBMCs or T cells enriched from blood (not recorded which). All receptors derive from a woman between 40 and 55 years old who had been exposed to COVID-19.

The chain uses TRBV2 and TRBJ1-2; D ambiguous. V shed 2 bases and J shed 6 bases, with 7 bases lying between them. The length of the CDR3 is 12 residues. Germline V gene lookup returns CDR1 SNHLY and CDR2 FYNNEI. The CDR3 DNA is TGTGCCAGCAGTGAATCGTCGGATGGCTACACCTTC. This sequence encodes CASSESSDGYTF. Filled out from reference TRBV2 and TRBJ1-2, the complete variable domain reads EPEVTQTPSHQVTQMGQEVILRCVPISNHLYFYWYRQILGQKVEFLVSFYNNEISEKSEIFDDQFSVERPDGSNFTLKIRSTKLEDSAMYFCASSESSDGYTFGSGTRLTVV.

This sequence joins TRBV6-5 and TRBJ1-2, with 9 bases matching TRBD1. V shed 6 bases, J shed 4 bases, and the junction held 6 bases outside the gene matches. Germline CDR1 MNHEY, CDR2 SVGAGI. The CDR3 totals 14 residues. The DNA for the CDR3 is TGTGCCAGCAGCTCGGGACAGGGTGGCTATGGCTACACCTTC. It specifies CASSSGQGGYGYTF.

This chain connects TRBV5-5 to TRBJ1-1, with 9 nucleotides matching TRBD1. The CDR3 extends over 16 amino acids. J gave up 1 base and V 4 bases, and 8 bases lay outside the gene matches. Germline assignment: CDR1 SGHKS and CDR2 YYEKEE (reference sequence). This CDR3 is CASSPGQGLKNTEAFF. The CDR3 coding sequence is TGTGCCAGCAGCCCCGGACAGGGGCTAAAGAACACTGAAGCTTTCTTT. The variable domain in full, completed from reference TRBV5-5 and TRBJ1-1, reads DAGVTQSPTHLIKTRGQQVTLRCSPISGHKSVSWYQQVLGQGPQFIFQYYEKEERGRGNFPDRFSARQFPNYSSELNVNALLLGDSALYLCASSPGQGLKNTEAFFGQGTRLTVV.

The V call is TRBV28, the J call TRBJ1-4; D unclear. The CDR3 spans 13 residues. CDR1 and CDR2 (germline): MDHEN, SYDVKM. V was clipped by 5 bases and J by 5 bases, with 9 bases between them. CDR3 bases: TGTGCCAGCAGTACCAGTCTGAATGAAAAACTGTTTTTT. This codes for CASSTSLNEKLFF. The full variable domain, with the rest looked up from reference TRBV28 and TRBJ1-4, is DVKVTQSSRYLVKRTGEKVFLECVQDMDHENMFWYRQDPGLGLRLIYFSYDVKMKEKGDIPEGYSVSREKKERFSLILESASTNQTSMYLCASSTSLNEKLFFGSGTQLSVL.

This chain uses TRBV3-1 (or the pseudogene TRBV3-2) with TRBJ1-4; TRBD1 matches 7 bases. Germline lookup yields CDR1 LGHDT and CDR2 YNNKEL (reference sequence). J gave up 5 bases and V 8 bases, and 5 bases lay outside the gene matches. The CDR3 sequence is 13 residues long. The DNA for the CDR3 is TGTGCCAGCGCCAGGGGGTTCAATGAAAAACTGTTTTTT. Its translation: CASARGFNEKLFF.

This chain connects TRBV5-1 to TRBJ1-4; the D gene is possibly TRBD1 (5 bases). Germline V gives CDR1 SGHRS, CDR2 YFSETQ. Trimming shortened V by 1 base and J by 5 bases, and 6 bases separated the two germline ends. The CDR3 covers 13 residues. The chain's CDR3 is CASSLNRNEKLFF. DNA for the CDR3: TGCGCCAGCAGCTTGAACAGGAATGAAAAACTGTTTTTT.

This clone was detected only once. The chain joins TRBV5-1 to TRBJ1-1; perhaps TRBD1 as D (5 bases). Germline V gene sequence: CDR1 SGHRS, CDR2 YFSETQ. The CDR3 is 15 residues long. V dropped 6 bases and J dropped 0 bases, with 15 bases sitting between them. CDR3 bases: TGCGCCAGCACTGAACAGGCGTTCGTGAACACTGAAGCTTTCTTT. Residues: CASTEQAFVNTEAFF.

This chain's CDR3 is CASSTRQGAKGYTF. CDR3 nucleotide sequence: TGTGCCAGCAGTACGCGACAGGGGGCGAAGGGCTACACCTTC. The chain is built from TRBV28 and TRBJ1-2; 10 bases line up with TRBD1. Trimming took 5 bases from V and 8 from J; bases not matched to a gene: 8. There are 14 residues in the CDR3. The germline V gene has CDR1 MDHEN and CDR2 SYDVKM.

This CDR3 is CASSPLSQKQFF. The CDR3 bases are TGTGCCAGCAGCCCCCTATCCCAAAAGCAGTTCTTC. The chain carries TRBV7-9 and TRBJ2-1; D is unclear. With 5 bases removed from V and 11 bases from J, the gap between germline ends came to 13 bases. There are 12 residues in the CDR3. Germline CDR1 SEHNR, CDR2 FQNEAQ (reference sequence).

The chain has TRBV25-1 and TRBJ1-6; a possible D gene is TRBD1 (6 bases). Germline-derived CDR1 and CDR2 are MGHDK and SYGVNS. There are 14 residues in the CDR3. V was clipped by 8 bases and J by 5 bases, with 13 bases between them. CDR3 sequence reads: CASGARQDNSPLHF. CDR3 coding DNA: TGTGCCAGCGGAGCGAGACAGGATAATTCACCCCTCCACTTT.

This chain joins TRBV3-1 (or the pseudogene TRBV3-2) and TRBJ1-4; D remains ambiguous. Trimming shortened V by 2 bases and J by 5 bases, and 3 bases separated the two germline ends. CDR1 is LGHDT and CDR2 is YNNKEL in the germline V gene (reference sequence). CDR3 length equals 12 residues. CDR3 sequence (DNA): TGTGCCAGCAGCCAACGGAATGAAAAACTGTTTTTT. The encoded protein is CASSQRNEKLFF.

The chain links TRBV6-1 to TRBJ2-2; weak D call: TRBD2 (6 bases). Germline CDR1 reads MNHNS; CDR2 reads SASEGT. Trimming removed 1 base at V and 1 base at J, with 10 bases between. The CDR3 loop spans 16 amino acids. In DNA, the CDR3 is TGTGCCAGCAGTGAAGGGGGAGGACGGAACACCGGGGAGCTGTTTTTT. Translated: CASSEGGGRNTGELFF.

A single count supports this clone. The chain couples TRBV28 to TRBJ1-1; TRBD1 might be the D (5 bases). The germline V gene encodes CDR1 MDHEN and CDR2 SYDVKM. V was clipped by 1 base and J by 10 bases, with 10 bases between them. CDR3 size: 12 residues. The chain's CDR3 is CASSLSGLGAFF. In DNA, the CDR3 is TGTGCCAGCAGTTTATCAGGGTTGGGAGCTTTCTTT.

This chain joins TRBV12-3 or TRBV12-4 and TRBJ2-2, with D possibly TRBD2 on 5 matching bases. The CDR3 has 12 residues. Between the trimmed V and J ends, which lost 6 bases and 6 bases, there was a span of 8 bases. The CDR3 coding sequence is TGTGCCAGCAGACTAGAGGCCGGGGAGCTGTTTTTT. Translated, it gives CASRLEAGELFF.